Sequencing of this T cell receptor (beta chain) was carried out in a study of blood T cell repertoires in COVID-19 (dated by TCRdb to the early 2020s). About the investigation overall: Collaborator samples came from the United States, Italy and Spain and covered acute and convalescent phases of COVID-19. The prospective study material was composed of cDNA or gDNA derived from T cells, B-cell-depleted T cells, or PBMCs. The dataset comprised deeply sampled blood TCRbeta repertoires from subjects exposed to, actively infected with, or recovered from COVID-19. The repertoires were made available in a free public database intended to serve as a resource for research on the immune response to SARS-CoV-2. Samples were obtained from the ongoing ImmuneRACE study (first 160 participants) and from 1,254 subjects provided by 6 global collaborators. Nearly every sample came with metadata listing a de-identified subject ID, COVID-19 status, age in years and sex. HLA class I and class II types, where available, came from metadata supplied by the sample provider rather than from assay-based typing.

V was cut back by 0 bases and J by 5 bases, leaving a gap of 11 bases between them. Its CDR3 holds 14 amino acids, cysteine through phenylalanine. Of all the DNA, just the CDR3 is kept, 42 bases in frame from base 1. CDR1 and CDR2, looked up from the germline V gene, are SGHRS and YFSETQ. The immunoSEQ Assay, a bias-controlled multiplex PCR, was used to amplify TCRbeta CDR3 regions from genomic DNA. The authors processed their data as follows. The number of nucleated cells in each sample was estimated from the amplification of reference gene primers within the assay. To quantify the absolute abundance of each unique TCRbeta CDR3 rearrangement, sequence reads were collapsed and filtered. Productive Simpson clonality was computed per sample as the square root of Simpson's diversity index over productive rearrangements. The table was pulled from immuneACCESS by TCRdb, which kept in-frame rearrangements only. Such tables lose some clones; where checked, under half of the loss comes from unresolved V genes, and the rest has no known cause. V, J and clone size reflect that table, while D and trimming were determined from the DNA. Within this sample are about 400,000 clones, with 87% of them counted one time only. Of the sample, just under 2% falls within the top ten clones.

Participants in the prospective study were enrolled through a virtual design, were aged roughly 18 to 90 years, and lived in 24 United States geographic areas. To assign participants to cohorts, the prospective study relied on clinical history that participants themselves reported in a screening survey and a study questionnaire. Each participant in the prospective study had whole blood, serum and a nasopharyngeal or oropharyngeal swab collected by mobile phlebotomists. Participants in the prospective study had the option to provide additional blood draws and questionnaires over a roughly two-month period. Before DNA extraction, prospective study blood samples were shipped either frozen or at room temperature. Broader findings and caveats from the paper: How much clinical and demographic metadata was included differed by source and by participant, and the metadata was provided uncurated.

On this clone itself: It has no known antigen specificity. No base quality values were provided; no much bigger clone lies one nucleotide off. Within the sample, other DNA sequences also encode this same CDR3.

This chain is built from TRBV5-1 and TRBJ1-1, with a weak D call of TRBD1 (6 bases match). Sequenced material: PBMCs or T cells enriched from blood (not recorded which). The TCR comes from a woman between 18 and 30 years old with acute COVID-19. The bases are TGCGCCAGCAGCTTGGAACAGGGTGGGACTGAAGCTTTCTTT. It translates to CASSLEQGGTEAFF.